The 29 T cell receptor beta chains given below trace back to one sample, sequenced in a study of cytomegalovirus exposure and HLA in healthy donors. A multiplex PCR was run with 60 Vbeta primers and 13 Jbeta primers. TCRdb's copy holds only in-frame clones and misses some; the assay was immunoSEQ multiplex PCR. This sample has about 120,000 clones, with around 79% found just once. The specimen sequenced was PBMCs. Receptors originate from a woman younger than 35 in good health and CMV-seronegative.

The count of this clone is one. This chain connects TRBV29-1 to TRBJ2-5, with D possibly being TRBD2 (6 bases). The CDR3 is 18 amino acids. Trimming stripped 4 bases from V and 2 bases from J, with 26 bases between. Germline V gives CDR1 SQVTM, CDR2 ANQGSEA. The CDR3 nucleotides are TGCAGCGTTGGCCTCACGGGCAGGGCAGGAGGGTGGCAAGAGACCCAGTACTTC. It is translated as CSVGLTGRAGGWQETQYF.

The rearrangement uses TRBV5-6 and TRBJ1-1, with 7 bases lining up with TRBD1. The trim removed 6 bases at V and 5 bases at J, leaving 10 bases unmatched. Looked up from germline, CDR1 is SGHDT and CDR2 is YYEEEE. CDR3 length equals 14 residues. The CDR3 reads CASILRGHRTEAFF. The CDR3 nucleotides read TGTGCCAGCATCCTAAGGGGGCATCGGACTGAAGCTTTCTTT.

This clone was counted a few times. The rearrangement uses TRBV5-6 and TRBJ2-7; D remains ambiguous. This CDR3 has 12 amino acids. V lost 1 base and J 2 bases, leaving 4 bases between the germline ends. The germline gives CDR1 SGHDT, CDR2 YYEEEE. In nucleotides, the CDR3 is TGTGCCAGCAGCTTGTCAGCCTACGAGCAGTACTTC. Amino acid sequence: CASSLSAYEQYF.

The V call is TRBV19, the J call TRBJ1-2; TRBD1 matches at 7 bases. CDR3 length: 13 residues. Germline assignment: CDR1 LNHDA and CDR2 SQIVND (reference sequence). The trim removed 3 bases at V and 8 bases at J, leaving 6 bases unmatched. CDR3 DNA sequence: TGTGCCAGTAGTATGAGGACAGGCCGGGGCTACACCTTC. The encoded protein is CASSMRTGRGYTF.

V usage is TRBV4-3 and J usage is TRBJ1-1, with D possibly TRBD1 on 6 matching bases. The CDR3 spans 16 residues. CDR1 is LGHNA and CDR2 is YSLEER in the germline V gene. V was trimmed by 0 bases and J by 5 bases, leaving 16 bases between them. CDR3 DNA: TGCGCCAGCAGCCAAGATCTTAGGGGGTTGGGGACTGAAGCTTTCTTT. The encoded protein is CASSQDLRGLGTEAFF.

The chain joins TRBV19 to TRBJ1-5, with no clear D. Germline V gene data show CDR1 as LNHDA and CDR2 as SQIVND (reference sequence). CDR3 length equals 15 residues. Trimming took off 5 bases at V and 0 bases at J, with 11 bases between the two ends. CDR3 bases: TGTGCCAGTAGTTGGGCCCACTTTAGCAATCAGCCCCAGCATTTT. Its translation: CASSWAHFSNQPQHF.

V is TRBV6-5 and J is TRBJ1-1, with 7 bases aligning to TRBD1. Germline V lookup: CDR1 MNHEY, CDR2 SVGAGI. V was clipped by 5 bases and J by 2 bases; unmatched bases: 5. This CDR3 is built from 14 residues. CDR3 DNA sequence: TGTGCCAGCAGTGCCCGGGACAGTAACACTGAAGCTTTCTTT. Translated, it gives CASSARDSNTEAFF.

The chain joins TRBV19 to TRBJ2-7; TRBD2 agrees at 13 bases. CDR3 length equals 20 residues. Germline values: CDR1 LNHDA, CDR2 SQIVND (reference sequence). The ends lost 6 bases at V and 3 bases at J; junction bases unmatched: 20. DNA of the CDR3: TGTGCCAGTAGCTACCATAGTCCACTAGCGGGAGGGTACGGAATCTACGAGCAGTACTTC. Translating it yields CASSYHSPLAGGYGIYEQYF.

The gene calls are TRBV6-1 and TRBJ2-1; D is perhaps TRBD2 (6 bases). The germline CDR1 and CDR2 sequences are MNHNS and SASEGT. The CDR3 has 14 amino acids. Trimming stripped 5 bases from V and 5 bases from J, with 13 bases between. CDR3 region: CASSRLGQNNEQFF. The CDR3 nucleotides read TGTGCCAGCAGTCGACTAGGGCAAAACAATGAGCAGTTCTTC.

The chain employs TRBV7-8 and TRBJ1-2; no firm D call. The CDR3 is made up of 14 amino acids. Germline V gene data show CDR1 as SGHVS and CDR2 as FQNEAQ. Trimming removed 1 base from V and 8 bases from J, with 14 bases in between. This chain's CDR3 is CASSLGRTSMGYTF. In nucleotides, the CDR3 is TGTGCCAGCAGCTTAGGGCGGACTTCTATGGGCTACACCTTC.

The chain is built from TRBV6-1 and TRBJ1-1; D unclear. The V end lost 6 bases, the J end lost 0 bases, and 8 bases lay between the germline ends. The CDR3 spans 13 residues. The germline CDR1 and CDR2 sequences are MNHNS and SASEGT. The CDR3 loop reads CASRTFMNTEAFF. DNA for the CDR3: TGTGCCAGCAGGACTTTCATGAACACTGAAGCTTTCTTT.

The V and J genes are TRBV18 and TRBJ2-1; 11 bases align to TRBD2. J was trimmed by 6 bases and V by 4 bases; bases with no gene match: 5. This CDR3 has 15 amino acids. Per the germline V gene, CDR1 is KGHSH and CDR2 is LQKENI. CDR3 residues: CASSQTSGTSNEQFF. The CDR3 DNA reads TGTGCCAGCTCACAGACTAGCGGGACCTCCAATGAGCAGTTCTTC. Combining the CDR3 with reference TRBV18 and TRBJ2-1 gives the whole variable domain NAGVMQNPRHLVRRRGQEARLRCSPMKGHSHVYWYRQLPEEGLKFMVYLQKENIIDESGMPKERFSAEFPKEGPSILRIQQVVRGDSAAYFCASSQTSGTSNEQFFGPGTRLTVL.

J is TRBJ1-5 and V is TRBV5-1; D is undetermined. Germline V gives CDR1 SGHRS, CDR2 YFSETQ. With 0 bases removed from V and 5 bases from J, the gap between germline ends came to 9 bases. The length of the CDR3 is 14 residues. CDR3 in amino acids: CASSLGQHDQPQHF. For the CDR3, the DNA is TGCGCCAGCAGCTTGGGCCAACACGATCAGCCCCAGCATTTT.

This clone came up once. This chain joins TRBV2 and TRBJ2-2; 8 bases are shared with TRBD2. CDR3 size: 16 residues. V dropped 1 base and J dropped 7; count of bases not matched to a gene: 8. CDR1 SNHLY and CDR2 FYNNEI come from the germline V gene. CDR3 bases: TGTGCCAGCAGTGAAGAGCCTAGAACTAGCGGCGGGGAGCTGTTTTTT. Amino acid sequence: CASSEEPRTSGGELFF.

Here the CDR3 reads CASRAAGEGTYGYTF. The CDR3 DNA reads TGTGCCAGCAGGGCTGCAGGGGAGGGAACTTATGGCTACACCTTC. The J gene is TRBJ1-2, the V gene TRBV28, with D possibly being TRBD1 (6 bases). V dropped 6 bases and J dropped 5 bases, with 19 bases sitting between them. There are 15 residues in the CDR3. Germline CDR1 reads MDHEN; CDR2 reads SYDVKM.

Concerning this clone itself: The same CDR3 arises from other DNA sequences in this sample as well. The chain couples TRBV5-1 to TRBJ2-3, with a tentative D call TRBD1 (6 bases). This CDR3 spans 14 amino acids. V was clipped by 2 bases and J by 1 base, with 8 bases between them. Germline CDR1 is SGHRS and CDR2 is YFSETQ. The CDR3 region has the DNA TGCGCCAGCAGCTTACGACAGGGCACAGATACGCAGTATTTT. Its translation: CASSLRQGTDTQYF.

The rearrangement joins TRBV27 to TRBJ1-6; a weak D match, TRBD1 (5 bases). CDR1 MNHEY and CDR2 SMNVEV come from the germline V gene (reference sequence). The CDR3 covers 13 residues. Trimming shortened V by 7 bases and J by 10 bases, and 14 bases separated the two germline ends. The CDR3: CASTLGGGSPLHF. The CDR3, as DNA: TGTGCCAGCACCCTCGGGGGTGGGTCACCCCTCCACTTT.

The chain links TRBV7-9 to TRBJ2-7, with TRBD2 matching 11 bases. Trimming took 5 bases from V and 3 from J; bases not matched to a gene: 6. The germline gives CDR1 SEHNR, CDR2 FQNEAQ (reference sequence). This CDR3 region has 15 residues. CDR3 DNA: TGTGCCAGCAGCCCTAGCGGGAGGCCCCTCTACGAGCAGTACTTC. Amino acid sequence: CASSPSGRPLYEQYF.

This clone occurred once. The gene calls are TRBV30 and TRBJ2-2; no clear D. V lost 3 bases and J lost 6, with 14 bases in between. The CDR3 contains 14 residues. In germline, CDR1 is GTSNPN, CDR2 SVGIG (reference sequence). The DNA for the CDR3 is TGTGCCTGGAGCCCCCCCCCTAGGCCCGGGGAGCTGTTTTTT. Translated: CAWSPPPRPGELFF.

This chain connects TRBV19 to TRBJ1-4, with 8 bases fitting TRBD1. Germline V CDR1 and CDR2: LNHDA, SQIVND (reference sequence). This CDR3 region has 15 residues. V trimming: 5 bases; J trimming: 8 bases; junction bases outside the gene matches: 10. This chain's CDR3 is CASSLGQVVVEKLFF. In DNA form, the CDR3 reads TGTGCCAGTAGTCTGGGACAGGTTGTGGTGGAAAAACTGTTTTTT.

This clone has a handful of counts. CDR3: CASSYSQGFRQPQHF. The CDR3 DNA sequence: TGTGCCAGCAGCTATTCTCAGGGGTTCCGACAGCCCCAGCATTTT. The chain is built from TRBV28 and TRBJ1-5; a weak D match, TRBD1 (6 bases). The CDR3 runs 15 residues. Germline CDR1 MDHEN, CDR2 SYDVKM. Trimming left V 6 bases short and J 7 bases short, with 19 bases between. The full variable domain, in which reference TRBV28 and TRBJ1-5 provide the parts outside the CDR3, is DVKVTQSSRYLVKRTGEKVFLECVQDMDHENMFWYRQDPGLGLRLIYFSYDVKMKEKGDIPEGYSVSREKKERFSLILESASTNQTSMYLCASSYSQGFRQPQHFGDGTRLSIL.

V is TRBV4-2 and J is TRBJ1-6; possibly TRBD1 for D (6 bases). The CDR3 has 16 residues. Per germline, CDR1 LGHNA and CDR2 YNFKEQ. Trimming stripped 4 bases from V and 8 bases from J, with 18 bases between. The CDR3: CASSRVSPEGDSPLHF. The DNA for the CDR3 is TGTGCCAGCAGCCGCGTCTCCCCTGAGGGGGATTCACCCCTCCACTTT.

CDR3 sequence (DNA): TGTGCCAGCAGCCCTCCCCGGGACAGGGGGAATGGCTACACCTTC. It is translated as CASSPPRDRGNGYTF. The rearrangement links TRBV5-4 to TRBJ1-2; 11 bases agree with TRBD1. Germline-derived CDR1 and CDR2 are SGHNT and YYREEE (reference sequence). V shed 4 bases, J shed 6 bases, and the junction held 8 bases outside the gene matches. CDR3 length: 15 residues.

The rearrangement uses TRBV19 and TRBJ2-7; maybe TRBD2 (5 bases). The length of the CDR3 is 13 residues. Germline V lookup: CDR1 LNHDA, CDR2 SQIVND (reference sequence). Trimming took 5 bases from V and 4 from J, leaving 12 bases between them. CDR3 sequence reads: CASSGAGIYEQYF. CDR3 nucleotide sequence: TGTGCCAGTAGTGGTGCCGGGATTTACGAGCAGTACTTC.

This rearrangement joins TRBV7-2 to TRBJ2-5; D is undetermined. In germline, CDR1 is SGHTA, CDR2 FQGNSA. V was shortened by 0 bases and J by 1 base, with 12 bases between the two germline ends. The CDR3 is 16 amino acids. As DNA, the CDR3 is TGTGCCAGCAGCTTAGCGCGGCAGTTTACCCAAGAGACCCAGTACTTC. It yields the protein CASSLARQFTQETQYF.

V is TRBV2 and J is TRBJ1-1; TRBD1 matches 7 bases. With V trimmed by 10 bases and J by 4 bases, 6 bases remained unmatched. The CDR3 length is 12 residues. The V gene's germline CDR1 is SNHLY and CDR2 FYNNEI. The CDR3 DNA is TGTGCCACCCAGGGGGTCGTCACTGAAGCTTTCTTT. Its protein is CATQGVVTEAFF.

The rearrangement uses TRBV6-1 and TRBJ2-3; D might be TRBD2 (6 bases). Germline CDR1 MNHNS, CDR2 SASEGT. Trimming left V 3 bases short and J 2 bases short, with 12 bases between. The CDR3 spans 15 residues. Here the CDR3 reads CASSEGTGDTDTQYF. CDR3 nucleotides: TGTGCCAGCAGTGAGGGGACGGGAGACACAGATACGCAGTATTTT.

DNA of the CDR3: TGCGCCAGCAGCCGCGCCGACAGTTACACCTATGGCTACACCTTC. This sequence encodes CASSRADSYTYGYTF. This chain links TRBV5-1 with TRBJ1-2; perhaps TRBD1 as D (5 bases). V lost 4 bases and J lost 4, with 17 bases in between. CDR1 and CDR2 (germline): SGHRS, YFSETQ. The CDR3 runs 15 residues.

The CDR3 nucleotides are TGCGCCAGCAGCTTAGGGACAGGGGGCTCCGTAGGGAACACCATATATTTT. Its protein is CASSLGTGGSVGNTIYF. This chain joins TRBV5-1 and TRBJ1-3; 12 bases fit TRBD1. Germline CDR1 and CDR2: SGHRS and YFSETQ. The V gene end was trimmed by 2 bases and the J gene end by 7 bases; junction bases not matched to a gene: 10. There are 17 residues in the CDR3.